This T cell receptor (beta chain) emerged from a study of Ad26.COV2.S vaccination and SARS-CoV-2 variants (dated by TCRdb to the early 2020s). Some background on the complete study: Vaccine-arm donors were drawn from COV1001, a multicentre, randomized, double-blind, placebo-controlled phase I-IIa trial of Ad26.COV2.S in healthy adults. Ad26.COV2.S was administered intramuscularly at a dose of 5x10^10 or 1x10^11 viral particles, either as one shot or as two shots given 56 days apart. Sequencing of the TCRbeta repertoire served to evaluate the specificity and breadth of SARS-CoV-2-reactive T cell receptors following Ad26.COV2.S vaccination. The TCR-sequenced set comprised approximately 32 samples: about 19 Ad26.COV2.S vaccine recipients, 5 placebo recipients and 8 SARS-CoV-2 convalescent individuals. Participants in the trial were split at random into five groups of five each, receiving low-dose or high-dose Ad26.COV2.S once or twice, or else placebo on both occasions. Throughout the experiments and outcome assessment, investigators stayed blinded to trial group allocation.

Only a few counts were recorded for this clone. Its antigen target is currently unknown. It has no much larger one-base neighbor in the sample; base qualities were not kept. Spanning cysteine to phenylalanine, the CDR3 consists of 16 amino acids. The sequence is cut down to CDR3 DNA, 48 bases in frame from base 1. Trimming accounts for 4 bases at V and 4 bases at J, while the number of junction bases matched to no gene is 12. From a lookup of the germline V gene, CDR1 and CDR2 are SGHRS and YFSETQ. This specimen's treatment or condition label, interpreted: about 20 received Ad26.COV2.S at low or high dose, single or two shots; several received placebo; per-sample allocation not given. Repertoires of vaccine and placebo recipients were sequenced from samples taken on day 63 after the first injection. Between 29 July and 7 August 2020, Cohort 1b enrolled 25 adults aged 18-55 years at one site in Boston, USA. Ad26.COV2.S was a replication-incompetent adenovirus type 26 vector expressing a prefusion-stabilized SARS-CoV-2 spike protein from the original Wuhan strain.

General conclusions and limits of the study: Compared with placebo recipients, Ad26.COV2.S recipients showed higher spike-specific TCR breadth (P = 0.0014). Comparing responses between vaccine doses or regimens was not something the study was powered to do. Comparable non-spike TCR breadth was observed between vaccine and placebo recipients, consistent with only spike being contained in the vaccine. After vaccination, spike-specific CD8+ and CD4+ T cell responses were reported to show substantial breadth. The authors noted that total T cell responses may have been underestimated by the TCR breadth and depth analyses.

TCRbeta CDR3 regions were sequenced with the immunoSEQ Assay. After extraction, genomic DNA underwent amplification by bias-controlled multiplex PCR, followed by high-throughput sequencing. Turning to the authors' computational methods: To quantify the absolute abundance of each unique TCRbeta CDR3 region, sequences were collapsed and filtered. T cell fraction was estimated by normalizing TCRbeta template counts to usable DNA, which was measured by amplifying reference genes present in all nucleated cells. Repertoire TCRs were annotated as SARS-CoV-2-specific by exact matching of V gene, CDR3 amino acid sequence and J gene to a known reactive TCR set. MIRA supplied the reference SARS-CoV-2 TCR set, which was filtered for enrichment in COVID-19-positive ImmuneCODE repertoires so that public or cross-reactive TCRs were removed. Drawing on the MIRA antigens, annotated TCRs were analysed further at the level of specific ORF or position within ORF. Breadth was defined as annotated unique rearrangements over total unique productive rearrangements; depth was the summed frequency of those rearrangements. Two-sided Wilcoxon rank-sum tests were used to compare TCR breadth between groups. TCRdb retrieved this table from immuneACCESS and kept in-frame rearrangements only. Not all clones are present; in checked studies, unresolved V genes account for under half, and no reason is known for the remainder. The V and J calls and clone size were taken over from that table, and D and trimming were inferred from the DNA. This sample lists some 340,000 clones; around 83% were detected once. Of the sample, 1.5% to 2.5% is held by the ten largest clones.

The starting material was peripheral blood, obtained in a trial of Ad26.COV2.S vaccine versus placebo. This chain is built from TRBV5-1 and TRBJ2-5; 8 bases in the middle match TRBD1. The sequence came from a person between 18 and 65 years old who received the Ad26.COV2.S COVID-19 vaccine or a placebo. The bases read TGCGCCAGCAGCCTCAGCCGGGGACAGGTGCTAGAGACCCAGTACTTC. It translates to CASSLSRGQVLETQYF.